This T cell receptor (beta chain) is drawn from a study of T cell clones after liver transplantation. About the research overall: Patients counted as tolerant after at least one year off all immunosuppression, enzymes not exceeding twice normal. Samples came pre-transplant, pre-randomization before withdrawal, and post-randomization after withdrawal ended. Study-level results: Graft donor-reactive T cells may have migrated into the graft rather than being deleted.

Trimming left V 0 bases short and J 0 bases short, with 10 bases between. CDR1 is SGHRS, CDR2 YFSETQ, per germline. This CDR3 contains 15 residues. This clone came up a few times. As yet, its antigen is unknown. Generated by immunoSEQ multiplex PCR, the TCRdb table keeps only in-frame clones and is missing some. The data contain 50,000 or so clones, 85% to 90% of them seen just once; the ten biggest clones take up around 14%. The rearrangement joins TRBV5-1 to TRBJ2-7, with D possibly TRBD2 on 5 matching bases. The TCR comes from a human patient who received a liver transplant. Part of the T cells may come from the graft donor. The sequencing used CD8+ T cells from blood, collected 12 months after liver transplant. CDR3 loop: CASSLGVTTSYEQYF. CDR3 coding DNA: TGCGCCAGCAGCTTGGGGGTGACTACCTCCTACGAGCAGTACTTC.